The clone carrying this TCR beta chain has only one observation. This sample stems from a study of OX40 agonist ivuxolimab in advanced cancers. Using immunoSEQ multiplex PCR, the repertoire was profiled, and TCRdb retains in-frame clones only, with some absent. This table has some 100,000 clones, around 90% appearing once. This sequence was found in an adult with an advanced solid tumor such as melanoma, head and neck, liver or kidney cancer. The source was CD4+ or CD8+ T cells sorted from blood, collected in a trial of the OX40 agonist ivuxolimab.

The CDR3 DNA reads as TGTGCCAGCAGGCCCCTCGGTGGCAATCAGCCCCAGCATTTT. Protein product: CASRPLGGNQPQHF. The genes are TRBV27 and TRBJ1-5; no clear D gene. V was cut by 6 bases and J by 2 bases, with 11 bases left in between. The CDR3 loop spans 14 amino acids. Germline lookup yields CDR1 MNHEY and CDR2 SMNVEV (reference sequence).